This T cell receptor (beta chain) appears in the sequencing data of a study of blood T cell repertoires in COVID-19. TCRdb's copy holds only in-frame clones and misses some; the assay was immunoSEQ multiplex PCR. The data hold about 140,000 clones, with 80% to 90% observed a single time. CDR3 length: 16 residues. With V trimmed by 1 base and J by 4 bases, 7 bases remained unmatched. CDR1 is MDHEN and CDR2 is SYDVKM in the germline V gene. The rearrangement uses TRBV28 and TRBJ1-2, with 9 bases matching TRBD1. The TCR was taken from a woman between 55 and 75 years old with active COVID-19. The sample taken for sequencing was peripheral blood. CDR3 DNA sequence: TGTGCCAGCAGTTTATTGTTAGGACAGGGGCCCTATGGCTACACCTTC. Translating it yields CASSLLLGQGPYGYTF.